This T cell receptor beta chain stems from a study of Ad26.COV2.S vaccination and SARS-CoV-2 variants (dated by TCRdb to 2020 to 2023). With regard to the full study: Vaccine-arm donors were drawn from COV1001, a multicentre, randomized, double-blind, placebo-controlled phase I-IIa trial of Ad26.COV2.S in healthy adults. Ad26.COV2.S was given intramuscularly at 5x10^10 or 1x10^11 viral particles, as a single shot or as two shots 56 days apart. The specificity and breadth of SARS-CoV-2-reactive T cell receptors after Ad26.COV2.S vaccination were assessed by TCRbeta repertoire sequencing. The TCR-sequenced set comprised approximately 32 samples: around 20 Ad26.COV2.S vaccine recipients, 5 placebo recipients and 8 SARS-CoV-2 convalescent individuals. Trial participants were randomized into five groups of five, in which low-dose or high-dose Ad26.COV2.S was given once or twice, or placebo was given on both occasions. Investigators did not know the trial group allocation while performing experiments and assessing outcomes. The research as a whole found: Ad26.COV2.S recipients had higher spike-specific TCR breadth than placebo recipients (P = 0.0014). After vaccination, spike-specific CD8+ and CD4+ T cell responses were reported to show substantial breadth. The authors noted that the TCR breadth and depth analyses may have underestimated total T cell responses. Vaccine and placebo recipients had comparable non-spike TCR breadth, which fits with the vaccine containing only spike. Comparing responses between vaccine doses or regimens was not something the study was powered to do.

V loses 3 bases, J loses 5 bases, and the germline ends lie 14 bases apart. The CDR3 covers 15 residues, taking in both the cysteine and the phenylalanine. CDR3 DNA is the only sequence kept; it has 45 bases, read in frame from the first base. CDR1 is given as LNHDA and CDR2 as SQIVND, both from the germline V gene (reference sequence). Reading the label with the study, this specimen's treatment or condition is: roughly 19 received Ad26.COV2.S at low or high dose, single or two shots; 5 received placebo; per-sample allocation not given. For vaccine and placebo recipients, repertoires were sequenced using samples collected on day 63 after the first injection. Cohort 1b enrolled about two dozen adults aged 18-55 years at a single site in Boston, USA, between 29 July and 7 August 2020. Ad26.COV2.S consisted of a replication-incompetent adenovirus type 26 vector by which a prefusion-stabilized SARS-CoV-2 spike protein from the original Wuhan strain was expressed.

The immunoSEQ Assay was used to sequence TCRbeta CDR3 regions. After extraction, genomic DNA underwent amplification by bias-controlled multiplex PCR, followed by high-throughput sequencing. Concerning the study's data processing: To quantify the absolute abundance of every unique TCRbeta CDR3 region, sequences were collapsed and filtered. T cell fraction was estimated by normalizing TCRbeta template counts to usable DNA, which was measured by amplifying reference genes present in all nucleated cells. Repertoire TCRs were annotated as SARS-CoV-2-specific by exact matching of V gene, CDR3 amino acid sequence and J gene to a known reactive TCR set. The reference SARS-CoV-2 TCR set came from MIRA and was filtered for enrichment in COVID-19-positive ImmuneCODE repertoires, removing public or cross-reactive TCRs. Using the MIRA antigens, annotated TCRs were further analysed by specific ORF or by position within an ORF. Breadth was defined as the number of annotated unique rearrangements divided by the total number of unique productive rearrangements, and depth was defined as the summed frequency of the annotated unique rearrangements. Two-sided Wilcoxon rank-sum tests were applied when comparing TCR breadth between groups. The immuneACCESS repertoire file appears here via TCRdb, limited to in-frame rearrangements. These files lack a portion of the clones; in checked studies, under half of the deficit traces to unresolved V genes, and the cause of the others is not known. V and J calls and clone size are given by that table; D and trimming were obtained from the DNA. The sample table shows over 400,000 clones, and 89% are seen once. The ten largest clones represent approximately 2.5% of the sample.

Details on this clone: Its binding antigen is unknown. No base quality values were provided; no much bigger clone lies one nucleotide off.

The chain links TRBV19 with TRBJ1-5, with TRBD1 tentatively as D gene (5 bases match). This clonotype was obtained from a person between 18 and 60 years old who received the Ad26.COV2.S COVID-19 vaccine or a placebo. The sequencing here drew on peripheral blood, taken in a trial of Ad26.COV2.S vaccine versus placebo. The encoded CDR3 is CASSILGEEDQPQHF. The nucleotides are TGTGCCAGTAGTATCTTAGGGGAGGAGGATCAGCCCCAGCATTTT.